The rows below give T cell receptor beta chains drawn from one sample of a study of T cell repertoires in cytomegalovirus infection. Via MiXCR, TCRdb re-called the reads, giving one row per CDR3 protein. The sample includes approximately 49,000 distinct CDR3 sequences, about 18% of them seen just once. Which antigens these TCRs recognize remains unknown. This material consisted of CD8+ T cells from cultured PBMCs, taken from culture after CMV antigen stimulation. The receptors were gathered from a human donor in good health (CMV status not recorded). Some clones in this sample may be carry-over from other donors' samples. Each CDR3 is given with its conserved first and last residue. The D gene is left open where the match is weak. The size field is filled for only some rows; it gives once, few, many or a size class.

D gene	clone size	V gene	J gene	CDR3 DNA	CDR3 protein
NA	few	TRBV29-1	TRBJ1-1	TGCAGCGTGGCTGACAGTGAAGCTTTCTTT	CSVADSEAFF
NA	NA	TRBV9	TRBJ1-2	TGTGCCAGCCGGGGACACTCAATCTATGGCTACACCTTC	CASRGHSIYGYTF
NA	NA	TRBV7-9	TRBJ2-7	TGTGCCAGCAGCTTAGGAGCCGAGCAGTACTTC	CASSLGAEQYF
TRBD2	few	TRBV7-9	TRBJ2-2	TGTGCCAGCAGCTCTACAGGCACTAGCGGGGCGAACACCGGGGAGCTGTTTTTT	CASSSTGTSGANTGELFF
NA	few	TRBV6-4	TRBJ2-3	TGTGCCAGCAGTGACTCGGTGGCGAGCGCAGATACGCAGTATTTT	CASSDSVASADTQYF
TRBD2	few	TRBV27	TRBJ2-1	TGTGCCAGCAGTCCTTGGACTAGCCAGGTGAATGAGCAGTTCTTC	CASSPWTSQVNEQFF
NA	few	TRBV27	TRBJ2-5	TGTGCCAGCAGCCAAGACCATCGATTACAAGAGACCCAGTACTTC	CASSQDHRLQETQYF
NA	NA	TRBV27	TRBJ1-2	TGTGCCAGCAGTCAACAGGGAGGAGGAGGCTATGGCTACACCTTC	CASSQQGGGGYGYTF
NA	NA	TRBV7-8	TRBJ2-5	TGTGCCAGCAGCATTAGCGTGTCTCAAGAGACCCAGTACTTC	CASSISVSQETQYF
NA	few	TRBV28	TRBJ2-1	TGTGCCAGCAGAGCTCTCTTGGCTGCGTACAATGAGCAGTTCTTC	CASRALLAAYNEQFF
NA	NA	TRBV7-6	TRBJ2-3	TGTGCCAGCAGCTTAGGCAGGGAAGAGGTCGCAGATACGCAGTATTTT	CASSLGREEVADTQYF
NA	few	TRBV12-5	TRBJ2-1	TGTGCTAGTGGTTCACCTGCCGGGGCCCACAATGAGCAGTTCTTC	CASGSPAGAHNEQFF
NA	NA	TRBV7-9	TRBJ2-5	TGTGCCAGCAGCGGCTTTATGGGACCACCCCAAGAGACCCAGTACTTC	CASSGFMGPPQETQYF
NA	many	TRBV7-2	TRBJ2-7	TGTGCCAGCAGCTCCCAGGGTAGTACTATCTACGAGCAGTACTTC	CASSSQGSTIYEQYF
NA	NA	TRBV6-1	TRBJ2-2	TGTGCCGCCTACAGGGACACCGGGGAGCTGTTTTTT	CAAYRDTGELFF
NA	few	TRBV15	TRBJ2-1	TGTGCCACCAGCAGAGGTCCTGGGGCCGAGCAGTTCTTC	CATSRGPGAEQFF
TRBD1	NA	TRBV7-3	TRBJ1-2	TGTGCCAGCAGCTCAGAAGGGGGCCCTAACTATGGCTACACCTTC	CASSSEGGPNYGYTF
NA	NA	TRBV23-1	TRBJ2-1	TGCGCCAGCAGTCAATCGAGGATACAACCGGATGAGCAGTTCTTC	CASSQSRIQPDEQFF
TRBD1	NA	TRBV6-2/TRBV6-3	TRBJ2-5	TGTGCCAGCAGTTACCAGGCAGGGGGCTGGAGGGAGACCCAGTACTTC	CASSYQAGGWRETQYF
TRBD2	many	TRBV20-1	TRBJ2-1	TGCAGTGCTAGAGAAGCACTAGCGGGCCACAATGAGCAGTTCTTC	CSAREALAGHNEQFF
TRBD1	many	TRBV6-2/TRBV6-3	TRBJ1-1	TGTGCCAGCACCTTGACAGGGAAGAACACTGAAGCTTTCTTT	CASTLTGKNTEAFF
TRBD1	NA	TRBV7-6	TRBJ2-4	TGTGCCAGCAGCTTAGCCCCGGGACAGGGAGATCTCCGCCCCAGATCTTCCTTGGCATTC	CASSLAPGQGDLRPRSSLAF
NA	NA	TRBV7-6	TRBJ1-1	TGTGCCAGCAGCTTAGGCCCAGGGGCCACTGAAGCTTTCTTT	CASSLGPGATEAFF
NA	NA	TRBV6-1	TRBJ2-6	TGTGCCACCTCCTTAGGGGGTCCCAACGTCCTGACTTTC	CATSLGGPNVLTF
NA	NA	TRBV5-6	TRBJ1-1	TGTGCCAGCAGCTTTGGGTACACTGAAGCTTTCTTT	CASSFGYTEAFF
NA	few	TRBV7-2	TRBJ2-7	TGTGCCAGCAGCTTTATCACCCCCGAGCAGTACTTC	CASSFITPEQYF
TRBD1	few	TRBV7-7	TRBJ2-7	TGTGCCAGCAGCTTAGGGACAGGGGGGACGTACGAGCAGTACTTC	CASSLGTGGTYEQYF
NA	many	TRBV12-3/TRBV12-4	TRBJ2-4	TGTGCCAGCAGTCCCGGCCCTCAAACCATTCAGTACTTC	CASSPGPQTIQYF
NA	few	TRBV7-2	TRBJ2-1	TGTGCCAGCAGCTCTTTAGGGAGAAATAGGGATGAGCAGTTCTTC	CASSSLGRNRDEQFF
NA	many	TRBV7-9	TRBJ2-2	TGTGCCAGCAGCTACTTGGGCGGGGAGCTGTTTTTT	CASSYLGGELFF
NA	NA	TRBV4-1	TRBJ1-5	TGCGCCAGCAGCCAAAAAGTGACGGGGTATCAGCCCCAGCATTTT	CASSQKVTGYQPQHF
NA	NA	TRBV6-8	TRBJ2-3	TGTGCCAGCAGACGAGGGGCAGATACGCAGTATTTT	CASRRGADTQYF
NA	NA	TRBV23-1	TRBJ2-7	TGCGCCAGCAGTCAATCGCTCTCAGGCCCCCTCGAGCAGTACTTC	CASSQSLSGPLEQYF
NA	NA	TRBV12-3/TRBV12-4	TRBJ2-1	TGTGCCAGCAGTTTCTCTGGGCTCTATAATGAGCAGTTCTTC	CASSFSGLYNEQFF
NA	few	TRBV7-9	TRBJ2-7	TGTGCCAGCAGCGGGGCGGGTCGCGAGCAGTACTTC	CASSGAGREQYF
TRBD2	few	TRBV7-2	TRBJ2-1	TGTGCCAGCAGCTTAAGGAGCAGGGCGGGAGAGGGGAATGAGCAGTTCTTC	CASSLRSRAGEGNEQFF
TRBD1	NA	TRBV5-1	TRBJ2-7	TGCGCCAGCAGCCTCCGGGACAGGGGCTACGAGCAGTACTTC	CASSLRDRGYEQYF
NA	few	TRBV9	TRBJ1-1	TGTGCCAGCAGCCATGGTGGTATCGCTGAAGCTTTCTTT	CASSHGGIAEAFF
NA	NA	TRBV5-4	TRBJ2-5	TGTGCCAGCAGCCATGGAGGGGGGGGGCTATCCCAAGAGACCCAGTACTTC	CASSHGGGGLSQETQYF
TRBD2	NA	TRBV11-1	TRBJ2-2	TGTGCCAGCAGTCCTATCACAGCGGGGGGGCCTGACACCGGGGAGCTGTTTTTT	CASSPITAGGPDTGELFF
NA	few	TRBV12-3/TRBV12-4	TRBJ2-1	TGTGCCAGCAGTTTAGGGGGGGGCCGCAATGAGCAGTTCTTC	CASSLGGGRNEQFF
NA	NA	TRBV19	TRBJ1-5	TGTGCCAGTAGTGAGCAGGCCCATAGCAATCAGCCCCAGCATTTT	CASSEQAHSNQPQHF
NA	few	TRBV7-2	TRBJ2-1	TGTGCCAGCAGCGCCCGGCAGCTCTCCTACAATGAGCAGTTCTTC	CASSARQLSYNEQFF
NA	NA	TRBV27	TRBJ2-1	TGTGCCAGCAGTTTAATGGCGGGGCCCTACAATGAGCAGTTCTTC	CASSLMAGPYNEQFF
NA	few	TRBV19	TRBJ1-6	TGTGCCAGTAGTACCGGGGGCCAGCTTACACCCCTCCACTTT	CASSTGGQLTPLHF
TRBD1	few	TRBV7-3	TRBJ2-7	TGTGCCAGCAGCCCCCGGTGGACAGGGGAGGCCGAGCAGTACTTC	CASSPRWTGEAEQYF
NA	NA	TRBV6-2/TRBV6-3	TRBJ2-7	TGTGCCAGCAGTTACTCGGAATGGCGGGAGCAGTACTTC	CASSYSEWREQYF
NA	NA	TRBV19	TRBJ2-7	TGTGCCAGTAGTTGGGGACACGGCTCCTACGAGCAGTACTTC	CASSWGHGSYEQYF
NA	many	TRBV7-7	TRBJ2-7	TGTGCCAGCAGTCCCGAGCCTGGCTCCTACGAGCAGTACTTC	CASSPEPGSYEQYF
TRBD1	few	TRBV7-8	TRBJ1-2	TGTGCCAGCAGCTTATCGAACAGGGGGCCGTATGGCTACACCTTC	CASSLSNRGPYGYTF
NA	NA	TRBV7-8	TRBJ2-2	TGTGCCAGCAGCACCAGGGGGAACACCGGGGAGCTGTTTTTT	CASSTRGNTGELFF
NA	few	TRBV7-8	TRBJ2-2	TGTGCCAGCAGCTTGGGACGGACCACCGGGGAGCTGTTTTTT	CASSLGRTTGELFF